Listed below are T cell receptor beta chains from one sample, sequenced in a study of Ad26.COV2.S vaccination and SARS-CoV-2 variants. The data were produced by immunoSEQ multiplex PCR, yet TCRdb's version contains in-frame clones alone and is incomplete. This table has 350,000 to 450,000 clones, around 92% appearing once. Material: peripheral blood, obtained in a trial of Ad26.COV2.S vaccine versus placebo. These receptors came from a person between 18 and 65 years old who received the Ad26.COV2.S COVID-19 vaccine or a placebo. CDR3s include the opening cysteine and the closing phenylalanine or tryptophan. The D gene is left open where the match is weak. For some rows the clone size is stated as once, few or many, or as a class when expanded; others skip it.

.	TRBV25-1	TRBD1	TRBJ2-3	TGTGCCAGCAGTCGGGACAGCCTAACGGATACGCAGTATTTT	CASSRDSLTDTQYF
.	TRBV28	TRBD1	TRBJ1-6	TGTGCCAGCATAAAAGGGGGCCTGATGGGTTCACCCCTCCACTTT	CASIKGGLMGSPLHF
.	TRBV9	TRBD1	TRBJ1-5	TGTGCCAGCAGCGCAGACATCAGGGGGCAGCCCCAGCATTTT	CASSADIRGQPQHF
.	TRBV4-1	.	TRBJ1-1	TGCGCCAGCGAGGAGGCAGGAGGCACTGAAGCTTTCTTT	CASEEAGGTEAFF
.	TRBV6-2/TRBV6-3	.	TRBJ1-6	TGTGCCAGCAGTACAGAGGGACGATCACCCCTCCACTTT	CASSTEGRSPLHF
once	TRBV11-2	.	TRBJ1-2	TGTGCCAGCAGCTTAGATCGGTTTGGCTACACCTTC	CASSLDRFGYTF
.	TRBV9	TRBD1	TRBJ1-5	TGTGCCAGGCCCCCCCTCGACAGGGCAGGAGTTCTTAGCAATCAGCCCCAGCATTTT	CARPPLDRAGVLSNQPQHF
.	TRBV6-5	TRBD1	TRBJ1-2	TGTGCCAGCAGTTACACCGAGACAGGGTTCTATGGCTACACCTTC	CASSYTETGFYGYTF
.	TRBV21-1	.	TRBJ1-5	TGTGCCAGCAGCAAAGGGATGGGGTCAGGGCCCCAGCCCCAGCATTTT	CASSKGMGSGPQPQHF
.	TRBV2	.	TRBJ2-5	TGTGCCAGCCTCTTAATGGCGGTTTTCAAAGAGACCCAGTACTTC	CASLLMAVFKETQYF
.	TRBV12-3/TRBV12-4	TRBD1	TRBJ2-1	TGTGCCAGCAGTCCTCGGACAGGGCGCGAGCAGTTCTTC	CASSPRTGREQFF
.	TRBV29-1	.	TRBJ2-1	TGCAGCGTTGAAGAGGGGCAGGGCTACTACAATGAGCAGTTCTTC	CSVEEGQGYYNEQFF
.	TRBV19	.	TRBJ2-2	TGTGCCAGCACGTGGGGATACGGCGGGGAGCTGTTTTTT	CASTWGYGGELFF
few	TRBV4-3	TRBD1	TRBJ2-7	TGCGCCAGCAGCCAGATGGGGCAGACAGGGGCCCAGTACTTC	CASSQMGQTGAQYF
.	TRBV5-1	TRBD1	TRBJ2-7	TGCGCCAGCAGCTTGGTGCAGGGGGCAATAAACGAGCAGTACTTC	CASSLVQGAINEQYF
.	TRBV11-2	TRBD1	TRBJ2-5	TGTGCCAGCAGCCAAGACAGGGGTTGGGCAGAGACCCAGTACTTC	CASSQDRGWAETQYF
.	TRBV24-1	.	TRBJ2-5	TGTGCCACCAGCACGTCGCGGGGAAAAGAGACCCAGTACTTC	CATSTSRGKETQYF
.	TRBV4-1	.	TRBJ2-7	TGCGCCAGCAGCCAGGTTTACCAGGGTTATCCTCGGAGCTACGAGCAGTACTTC	CASSQVYQGYPRSYEQYF
.	TRBV6-2/TRBV6-3	TRBD2	TRBJ2-1	TGTGCCAGCAGTCCCTCGGGGAGAAGCGGGGGGGCCGAGCAGTTCTTC	CASSPSGRSGGAEQFF
.	TRBV5-4	.	TRBJ1-3	TGTGCCAGCAGCTTTGGGGGCAGCTCTGGAAACACCATATATTTT	CASSFGGSSGNTIYF
.	TRBV2	.	TRBJ2-2	TGTGCCAGCATGGCTGAGTTGTCCGGGGAGCTGTTTTTT	CASMAELSGELFF
.	TRBV7-2	.	TRBJ1-2	TGTGCCAGCAGCTTAACTCCAAACAGGGTTGATGGCTACACCTTC	CASSLTPNRVDGYTF
once	TRBV2	.	TRBJ1-1	TGTGCCAGCAGTCCTAGGGCCCAGGGGACTGAAGCTTTCTTT	CASSPRAQGTEAFF
.	TRBV25-1	TRBD2	TRBJ2-3	TGTGCCAGCAGTGTGGCGGGGGAGCCCCTCGTCACAGATACGCAGTATTTT	CASSVAGEPLVTDTQYF
.	TRBV7-6	.	TRBJ1-6	TGTGCCAGCAGCTTAGGCCGCCCCGGATCACCCCTCCACTTT	CASSLGRPGSPLHF
.	TRBV7-8	TRBD1	TRBJ2-7	TGTGCCAGCAGCCCCCGGGACAGGGTCTACGAGCAGTACTTC	CASSPRDRVYEQYF
many	TRBV27	.	TRBJ1-4	TGTGCCAGCAGTTTTAACCCAATGACTGCTAATGAAAAACTGTTTTTT	CASSFNPMTANEKLFF
.	TRBV11-2	TRBD1	TRBJ2-7	TGTGCCAGCAGCTTAACAGACAGGGGGCGCTACTCCTACGAGCAGTACTTC	CASSLTDRGRYSYEQYF
.	TRBV19	.	TRBJ1-1	TGTGCTGCGGAGGGGCTGGACACTGAAGCTTTCTTT	CAAEGLDTEAFF
.	TRBV28	.	TRBJ1-6	TGTGCCAGCAGTTGGGTAGGGAGGGGAACCTATAATTCACCCCTCCACTTT	CASSWVGRGTYNSPLHF
.	TRBV2	.	TRBJ2-5	TGTGCCAGCAGTAGTGGGGGGTTAAGGGAGACCCAGTACTTC	CASSSGGLRETQYF
once	TRBV4-1	.	TRBJ1-2	TGCGCCAGCAGCCAAGATCTCGGAGGGGCAGTGGGCAATGGCTACACCTTC	CASSQDLGGAVGNGYTF